These 3 T cell receptor beta chains share one sample of origin, sequenced in a study of T cell repertoires in cytomegalovirus infection. Their antigens remain unidentified. TCRdb reprocessed the reads with MiXCR, giving one entry per CDR3 protein. The sample holds roughly 860,000 distinct CDR3 sequences, about 33% seen once. The input for sequencing was cultured CD8+ T cells from PBMCs, taken from culture after CMV antigen stimulation. Receptor source: a human donor in good health (CMV status not recorded). Some clones in this sample may be carry-over from other donors' samples.

The chain employs TRBV19 and TRBJ2-1; TRBD1 is a possible D gene (5 bases). CDR1 and CDR2 from the germline V gene are LNHDA and SQIVND (reference sequence). V was clipped by 5 bases and J by 9 bases, with 14 bases between them. The CDR3 extends over 13 amino acids. The CDR3 protein is CASSVRGFGEQFF. The CDR3 region has the DNA TGTGCCAGTAGTGTAAGGGGATTCGGTGAGCAGTTCTTC.

The chain recombines TRBV5-8 with TRBJ1-5; no clear D. V was cut by 0 bases and J by 2 bases, with 9 bases left in between. The germline V gene has CDR1 SGHTS and CDR2 YDEGEE. This CDR3 has 15 residues. The CDR3 is CASSLGLGGNQPQHF. The DNA for the CDR3 is TGTGCCAGCAGCTTGGGGCTAGGCGGCAATCAGCCCCAGCATTTT.

This clonotype was counted a single time. The rearrangement links TRBV4-2 to TRBJ2-7; D may be TRBD2 (5 bases). Per the germline V gene, CDR1 is LGHNA and CDR2 is YNFKEQ. Between the trimmed V and J ends, which lost 3 bases and 4 bases, there was a span of 19 bases. The CDR3 contains 16 residues. The CDR3 spells CASSQEETNYLYEQYV. The DNA of the CDR3 is TGTGCCAGCAGCCAGGAGGAGACCAATTACTTATACGAGCAGTACGTC.